This T cell receptor (beta chain) was retrieved from a study of blood T cell repertoires in COVID-19. Looking at the study overall: Samples came from the United States, Italy and Spain, spanning acute and convalescent COVID-19. The analysed material was cDNA or gDNA that came from T cells, B-cell-depleted T cells, or PBMCs.

Study processing details: Estimates of nucleated cell counts were drawn from the amplification of reference gene primers. Clones were read by immunoSEQ multiplex PCR, and TCRdb kept only the in-frame ones, dropping some. The DNA was the basis for D and trimming; V, J and clone size are from that table. The sample consists of 100,000 to 110,000 clones, roughly 80% of them appearing once. CDR1 is LNHDA and CDR2 is SQIVND in the germline V gene (reference sequence). CDR3 length equals 16 residues. Trimming pared 8 bases from V and 7 bases from J, leaving 21 bases between. The V gene is TRBV19, the J gene TRBJ1-6, with TRBD1 as a possible D gene (6 bases). Sequencing used peripheral blood. This receptor was taken from a man aged 70 or older with active or convalescent COVID-19. The CDR3 reads CASGRGGGVRNSPLHF. In nucleotides, the CDR3 is TGTGCCAGTGGACGAGGGGGAGGGGTCAGGAATTCACCCCTCCACTTT.